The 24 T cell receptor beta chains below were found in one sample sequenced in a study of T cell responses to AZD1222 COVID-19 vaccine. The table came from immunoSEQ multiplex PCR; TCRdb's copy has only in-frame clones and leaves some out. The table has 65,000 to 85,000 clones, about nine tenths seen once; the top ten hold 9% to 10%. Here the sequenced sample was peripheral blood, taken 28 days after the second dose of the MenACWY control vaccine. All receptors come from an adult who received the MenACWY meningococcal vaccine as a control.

CDR3 coding DNA: TGTGCCAGCAGCCAAGCGGTGACAGATACGCAGTATTTT. This translates into CASSQAVTDTQYF. This chain uses TRBV3-1 (or the pseudogene TRBV3-2) with TRBJ2-3; the D is unclear. The V gene lost 1 base and the J gene lost 3 bases, with 5 bases spanning the gap. Germline lookup yields CDR1 LGHDT and CDR2 YNNKEL (reference sequence). The CDR3 is made up of 13 amino acids.

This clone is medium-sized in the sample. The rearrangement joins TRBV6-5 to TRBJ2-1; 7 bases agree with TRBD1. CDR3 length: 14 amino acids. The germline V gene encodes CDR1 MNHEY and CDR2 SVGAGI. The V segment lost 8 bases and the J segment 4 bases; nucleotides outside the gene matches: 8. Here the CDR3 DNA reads TGTGCCAGCGGACCGGGACAGACATACAATGAGCAGTTCTTC. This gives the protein CASGPGQTYNEQFF.

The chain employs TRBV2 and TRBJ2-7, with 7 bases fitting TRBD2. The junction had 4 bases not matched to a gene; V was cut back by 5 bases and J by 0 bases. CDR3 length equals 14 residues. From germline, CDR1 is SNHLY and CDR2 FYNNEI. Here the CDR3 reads CASSRGGSSYEQYF. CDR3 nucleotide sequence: TGTGCCAGCAGTCGCGGGGGTAGCTCCTACGAGCAGTACTTC.

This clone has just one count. This CDR3 is CASSLLVYRDTQYF. CDR3 nucleotides: TGCGCCAGCAGCTTGTTGGTCTACCGCGATACGCAGTATTTT. The rearrangement uses TRBV5-1 and TRBJ2-3; D uncertain. Trimming stripped 1 base from V and 6 bases from J, with 12 bases between. The CDR3 is made up of 14 amino acids. Germline V gene sequence: CDR1 SGHRS, CDR2 YFSETQ. Full variable domain (outside the CDR3, taken from reference TRBV5-1 and TRBJ2-3): KAGVTQTPRYLIKTRGQQVTLSCSPISGHRSVSWYQQTPGQGLQFLFEYFSETQRNKGNFPGRFSGRQFSNSRSEMNVSTLELGDSALYLCASSLLVYRDTQYFGPGTRLTVL.

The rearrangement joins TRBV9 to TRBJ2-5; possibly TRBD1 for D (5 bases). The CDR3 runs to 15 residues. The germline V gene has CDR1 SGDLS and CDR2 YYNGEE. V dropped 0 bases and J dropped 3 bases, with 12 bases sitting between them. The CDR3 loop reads CASSVEARVEETQYF. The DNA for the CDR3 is TGTGCCAGCAGCGTAGAGGCCAGGGTGGAAGAGACCCAGTACTTC.

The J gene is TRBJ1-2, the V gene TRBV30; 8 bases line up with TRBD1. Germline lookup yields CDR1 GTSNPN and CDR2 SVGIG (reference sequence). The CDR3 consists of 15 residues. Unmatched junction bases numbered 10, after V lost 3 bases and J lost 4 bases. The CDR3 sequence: CAWSGQGPLAYGYTF. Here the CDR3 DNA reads TGTGCCTGGAGCGGACAGGGCCCTTTGGCCTATGGCTACACCTTC.

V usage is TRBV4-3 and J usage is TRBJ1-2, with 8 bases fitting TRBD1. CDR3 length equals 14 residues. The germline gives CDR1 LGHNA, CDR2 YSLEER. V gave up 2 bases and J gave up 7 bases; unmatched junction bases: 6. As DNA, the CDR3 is TGCGCCAGCAGCCAAAGGACAGGGTTGCCTGGCTACACCTTC. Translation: CASSQRTGLPGYTF.

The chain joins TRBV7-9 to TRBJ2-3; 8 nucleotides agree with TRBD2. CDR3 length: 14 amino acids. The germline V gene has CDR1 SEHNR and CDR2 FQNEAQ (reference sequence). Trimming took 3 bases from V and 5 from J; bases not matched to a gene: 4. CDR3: CASSFATSVDTQYF. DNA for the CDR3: TGTGCCAGCAGCTTCGCGACTAGCGTAGATACGCAGTATTTT.

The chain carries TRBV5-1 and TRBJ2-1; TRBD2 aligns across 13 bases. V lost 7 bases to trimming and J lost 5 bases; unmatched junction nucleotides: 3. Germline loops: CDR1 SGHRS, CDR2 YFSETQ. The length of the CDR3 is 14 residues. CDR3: CASGTSGAHNEQFF. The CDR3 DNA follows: TGCGCCAGCGGGACTAGCGGGGCCCACAATGAGCAGTTCTTC. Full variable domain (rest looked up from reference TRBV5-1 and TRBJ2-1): KAGVTQTPRYLIKTRGQQVTLSCSPISGHRSVSWYQQTPGQGLQFLFEYFSETQRNKGNFPGRFSGRQFSNSRSEMNVSTLELGDSALYLCASGTSGAHNEQFFGPGTRLTVL.

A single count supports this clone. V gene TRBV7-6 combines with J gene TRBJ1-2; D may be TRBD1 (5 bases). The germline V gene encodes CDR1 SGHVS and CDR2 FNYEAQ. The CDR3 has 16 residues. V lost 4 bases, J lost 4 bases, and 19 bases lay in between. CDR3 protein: CASSSGTSFYSYGYTF. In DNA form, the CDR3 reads TGTGCCAGCAGCTCCGGGACCTCTTTCTACTCCTATGGCTACACCTTC.

This CDR3 reads CASKGGASGVNEQFF. CDR3 nucleotide sequence: TGTGCCAGCAAGGGGGGGGCTAGCGGTGTTAATGAGCAGTTCTTC. The chain uses TRBV6-5 and TRBJ2-1; TRBD2 might be the D (7 bases). CDR1 is MNHEY and CDR2 is SVGAGI in the germline V gene. The V end lost 7 bases, the J end lost 7 bases, and 20 bases lay between the germline ends. The CDR3 runs 15 residues.

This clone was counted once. The CDR3 DNA follows: TGTGCCAGCAGTTTTGTAGGATATGGCTACACCTTC. Translation: CASSFVGYGYTF. The chain recombines TRBV12-3 or TRBV12-4 with TRBJ1-2; D unresolved. The CDR3 runs 12 residues. Trimming took 3 bases from V and 5 from J, leaving 7 bases between them.

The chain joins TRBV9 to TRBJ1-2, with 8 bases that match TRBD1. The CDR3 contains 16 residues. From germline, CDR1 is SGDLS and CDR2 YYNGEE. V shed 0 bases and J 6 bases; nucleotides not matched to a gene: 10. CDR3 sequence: CASSVDIGQGHNGYTF. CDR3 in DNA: TGTGCCAGCAGCGTAGATATCGGACAGGGACATAATGGCTACACCTTC. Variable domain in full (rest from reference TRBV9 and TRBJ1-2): DSGVTQTPKHLITATGQRVTLRCSPRSGDLSVYWYQQSLDQGLQFLIQYYNGEERAKGNILERFSAQQFPDLHSELNLSSLELGDSALYFCASSVDIGQGHNGYTFGSGTRLTVV.

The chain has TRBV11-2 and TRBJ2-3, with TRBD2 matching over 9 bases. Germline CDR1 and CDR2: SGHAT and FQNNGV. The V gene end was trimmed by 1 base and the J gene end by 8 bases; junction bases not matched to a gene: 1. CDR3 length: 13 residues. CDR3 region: CASSLVTSGTQYF. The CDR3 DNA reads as TGTGCCAGCAGCTTAGTGACTAGCGGTACGCAGTATTTT.

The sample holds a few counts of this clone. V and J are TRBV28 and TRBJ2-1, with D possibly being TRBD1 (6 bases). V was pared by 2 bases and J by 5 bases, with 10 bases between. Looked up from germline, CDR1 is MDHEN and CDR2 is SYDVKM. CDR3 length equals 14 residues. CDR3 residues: CASSLIRDNNEQFF. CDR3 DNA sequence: TGTGCCAGCAGTTTAATCCGGGACAACAATGAGCAGTTCTTC. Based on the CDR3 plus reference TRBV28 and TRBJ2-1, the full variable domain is DVKVTQSSRYLVKRTGEKVFLECVQDMDHENMFWYRQDPGLGLRLIYFSYDVKMKEKGDIPEGYSVSREKKERFSLILESASTNQTSMYLCASSLIRDNNEQFFGPGTRLTVL.

Written as DNA, the CDR3 is TGTGCCATCAGTGAGTTTGGGGGGGAATTAACTGAAGCTTTCTTT. Translating it yields CAISEFGGELTEAFF. This rearrangement joins TRBV10-3 to TRBJ1-1, with D possibly TRBD1 on 5 matching bases. The CDR3 loop spans 15 amino acids. CDR1 and CDR2 (germline): ENHRY, SYGVKD. The V end was cut by 1 base, the J end by 5 bases, with 14 bases between.

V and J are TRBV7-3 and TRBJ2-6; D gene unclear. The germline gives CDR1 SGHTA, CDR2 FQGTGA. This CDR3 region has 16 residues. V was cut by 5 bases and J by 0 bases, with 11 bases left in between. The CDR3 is CASSRDGASGANVLTF. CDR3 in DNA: TGTGCCAGCAGCCGCGACGGCGCCTCTGGGGCCAACGTCCTGACTTTC.

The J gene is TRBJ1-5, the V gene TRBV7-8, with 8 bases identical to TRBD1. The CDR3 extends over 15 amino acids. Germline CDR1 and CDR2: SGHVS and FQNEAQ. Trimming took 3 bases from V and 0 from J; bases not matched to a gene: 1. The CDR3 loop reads CASSLDRVSNQPQHF. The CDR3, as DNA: TGTGCCAGCAGCTTGGACAGGGTTAGCAATCAGCCCCAGCATTTT.

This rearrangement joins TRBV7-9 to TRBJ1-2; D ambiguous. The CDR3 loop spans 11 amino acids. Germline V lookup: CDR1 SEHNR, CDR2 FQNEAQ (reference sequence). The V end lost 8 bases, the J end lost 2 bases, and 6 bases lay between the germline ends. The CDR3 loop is CASPENYGYTF. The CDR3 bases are TGTGCCAGCCCGGAAAACTATGGCTACACCTTC.

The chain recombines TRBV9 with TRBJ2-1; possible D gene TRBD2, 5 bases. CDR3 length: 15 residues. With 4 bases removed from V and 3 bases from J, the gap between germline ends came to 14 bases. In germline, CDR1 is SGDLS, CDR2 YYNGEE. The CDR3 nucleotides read TGTGCCAGCAGCCCCCCGCAGCGGAACTACAATGAGCAGTTCTTC. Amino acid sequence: CASSPPQRNYNEQFF.

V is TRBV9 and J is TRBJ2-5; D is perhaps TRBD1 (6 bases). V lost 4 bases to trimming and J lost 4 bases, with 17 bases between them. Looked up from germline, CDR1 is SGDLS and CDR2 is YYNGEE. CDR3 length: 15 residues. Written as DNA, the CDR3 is TGTGCCAGCAGCTCAAGGGGCAGGGGAATAGAGACCCAGTACTTC. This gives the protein CASSSRGRGIETQYF.

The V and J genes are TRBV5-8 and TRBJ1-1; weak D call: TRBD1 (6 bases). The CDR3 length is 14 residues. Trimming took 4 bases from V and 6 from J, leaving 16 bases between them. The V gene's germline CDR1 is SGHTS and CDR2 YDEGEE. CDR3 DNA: TGTGCCAGCAGCCGAGGGGGGGGAGTTCCTGAAGCTTTCTTT. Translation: CASSRGGGVPEAFF.

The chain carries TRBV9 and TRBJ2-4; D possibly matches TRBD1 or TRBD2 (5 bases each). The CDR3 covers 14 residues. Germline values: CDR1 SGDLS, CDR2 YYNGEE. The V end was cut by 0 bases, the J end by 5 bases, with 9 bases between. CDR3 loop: CASSVGGIENIQYF. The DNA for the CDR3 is TGTGCCAGCAGCGTAGGGGGGATCGAAAACATTCAGTACTTC. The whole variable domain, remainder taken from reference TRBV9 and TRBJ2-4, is DSGVTQTPKHLITATGQRVTLRCSPRSGDLSVYWYQQSLDQGLQFLIQYYNGEERAKGNILERFSAQQFPDLHSELNLSSLELGDSALYFCASSVGGIENIQYFGAGTRLSVL.

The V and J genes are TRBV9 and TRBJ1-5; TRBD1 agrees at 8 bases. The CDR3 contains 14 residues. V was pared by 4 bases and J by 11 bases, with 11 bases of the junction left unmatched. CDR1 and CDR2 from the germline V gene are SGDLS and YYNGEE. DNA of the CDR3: TGTGCCAGCAGCCCAGGACAGGGCCGTTTGGCCCAGCATTTT. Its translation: CASSPGQGRLAQHF. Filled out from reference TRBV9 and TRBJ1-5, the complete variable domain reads DSGVTQTPKHLITATGQRVTLRCSPRSGDLSVYWYQQSLDQGLQFLIQYYNGEERAKGNILERFSAQQFPDLHSELNLSSLELGDSALYFCASSPGQGRLAQHFGDGTRLSIL.